These 30 T cell receptor beta chains were all obtained from the same sample, sequenced in a study of vaccination and CD4 T cells after COVID-19. Documented treatment: approximately 9-day PBMC culture with coronavirus spike peptide pools or control peptides (ViraFEST assay). An Oncomine TCR Beta short-read assay was used to sequence the DNA from cultured CD4+ T cells. TCRdb independently ran MiXCR on the PCR reads; one entry per CDR3 protein. The data hold more than 12,000 distinct CDR3 sequences, with roughly 50% observed a single time. Their target antigens are unknown. Sequenced: CD4+ T cells from blood, cultured in vitro. The receptors were sampled from a human donor who had recovered from COVID-19.

V is TRBV19 and J is TRBJ1-6, with D hard to call. The CDR3 length is 13 residues. The germline V gene has CDR1 LNHDA and CDR2 SQIVND (reference sequence). The germline V and J ends were trimmed by 5 bases and 10 bases, with 12 bases remaining between them. CDR3 nucleotides: TGTGCCAGTAGTTTGTTTACTGGATCACCCCTCCACTTT. Translating gives CASSLFTGSPLHF.

This chain connects TRBV6-1 to TRBJ2-3, with TRBD2 matching 9 bases. The CDR3 is 16 amino acids. Germline V gene sequence: CDR1 MNHNS, CDR2 SASEGT. The V gene end was trimmed by 8 bases and the J gene end by 4 bases; junction bases not matched to a gene: 13. The CDR3 loop is CASGPSATSGSDTQYF. For the CDR3, the DNA is TGTGCCAGCGGCCCTTCGGCGACTAGCGGCTCAGATACGCAGTATTTT.

The rearrangement joins TRBV30 to TRBJ2-5, with a tentative D call TRBD1 (6 bases). Trimming left V 2 bases short and J 1 base short, with 8 bases between. From germline, CDR1 is GTSNPN and CDR2 SVGIG (reference sequence). This CDR3 comprises 13 residues. The CDR3 region is CAWSTGFQETQYF. For the CDR3, the DNA is TGTGCCTGGAGTACAGGGTTCCAAGAGACCCAGTACTTC.

The chain employs TRBV6-1 and TRBJ2-7, with D unclear. V dropped 7 bases and J dropped 0 bases, with 10 bases sitting between them. The CDR3 has 13 amino acids. CDR1 and CDR2 (germline): MNHNS, SASEGT. This chain's CDR3 is CASIGKGSYEQYF. For the CDR3, the DNA is TGTGCCAGCATTGGGAAAGGCTCCTACGAGCAGTACTTC.

This clonotype was observed a few times. The gene calls are TRBV24-1 and TRBJ2-3, with 7 bases aligning to TRBD1. The CDR3 length is 13 residues. With 9 bases clipped from V and 0 bases from J, the junction kept 2 bases outside the gene matches. Germline CDR1 KGHDR, CDR2 SFDVKD. CDR3 sequence: CATEGASTDTQYF. Written as DNA, the CDR3 is TGTGCCACCGAGGGGGCTAGCACAGATACGCAGTATTTT.

This clonotype was recorded a few times. The V gene is TRBV29-1, the J gene TRBJ1-1; perhaps TRBD1 as D (6 bases). The CDR3 has 13 residues. Germline loops: CDR1 SQVTM, CDR2 ANQGSEA. V lost 7 bases and J lost 1, with 13 bases in between. The CDR3 region is CSGRGQQNTEAFF. The CDR3 DNA sequence: TGCAGCGGTAGAGGACAGCAGAACACTGAAGCTTTCTTT. The full variable domain, completed using reference TRBV29-1 and TRBJ1-1, is SAVISQKPSRDICQRGTSLTIQCQVDSQVTMMFWYRQQPGQSLTLIATANQGSEATYESGFVIDKFPISRPNLTFSTLTVSNMSPEDSSIYLCSGRGQQNTEAFFGQGTRLTVV.

This sequence joins TRBV2 and TRBJ1-2; TRBD1 is a possible D gene (5 bases). The CDR3 sequence is 12 residues long. CDR1 is SNHLY and CDR2 is FYNNEI in the germline V gene. The V end lost 7 bases, the J end lost 4 bases, and 10 bases lay between the germline ends. CDR3 loop: CASNRFSYGYTF. CDR3 DNA: TGTGCCAGCAACAGGTTTTCCTATGGCTACACCTTC.

The chain employs TRBV28 and TRBJ2-5; either TRBD1 or TRBD2 may supply D (5 bases each). Germline loops: CDR1 MDHEN, CDR2 SYDVKM. Trimming took 5 bases from V and 10 from J, leaving 23 bases between them. The CDR3 spans 15 residues. The CDR3 spells CASSLRQRTRVFQYF. In DNA, the CDR3 is TGTGCCAGCAGTCTCCGACAGCGGACAAGAGTATTCCAGTACTTC.

V is TRBV11-2 and J is TRBJ2-2, with D maybe TRBD2 (5 bases). Germline lookup yields CDR1 SGHAT and CDR2 FQNNGV. The CDR3 totals 13 residues. With 3 bases removed from V and 3 bases from J, the gap between germline ends came to 5 bases. The CDR3 bases are TGTGCCAGCAGCTTGGAGGACACCGGGGAGCTGTTTTTT. This codes for CASSLEDTGELFF.

This sequence joins TRBV6-1 and TRBJ1-1; tentatively, D is TRBD1 (6 bases). V lost 5 bases, J lost 0 bases, and 13 bases lay in between. The CDR3 length is 15 residues. CDR1 is MNHNS, CDR2 SASEGT, per germline. In DNA form, the CDR3 reads TGTGCCAGCAGTCCGCCGGACAGCATGAACACTGAAGCTTTCTTT. Residues: CASSPPDSMNTEAFF.

This chain connects TRBV18 to TRBJ1-5; D remains ambiguous. Trimming left V 0 bases short and J 3 bases short, with 15 bases between. Germline V gene data show CDR1 as KGHSH and CDR2 as LQKENI. This CDR3 is 17 amino acids long. Written as DNA, the CDR3 is TGTGCCAGCTCACCACCGTGGGAGTACGGCCACAATCAGCCCCAGCATTTT. This gives the protein CASSPPWEYGHNQPQHF.

V and J are TRBV20-1 and TRBJ2-3; 11 positions agree with TRBD2. J was trimmed by 3 bases and V by 3 bases; bases with no gene match: 8. CDR1 is DFQATT, CDR2 SNEGSKA, per germline (reference sequence). CDR3 length: 16 amino acids. The DNA for the CDR3 is TGCAGTGCTAGCCCACTAGCGGGAGTGGAGACAGATACGCAGTATTTT. Encoded protein: CSASPLAGVETDTQYF.

This chain links TRBV11-2 with TRBJ1-2; D perhaps matches TRBD1 (5 bases). This CDR3 is built from 14 residues. Germline V CDR1 and CDR2: SGHAT, FQNNGV. Trimming took off 4 bases at V and 8 bases at J, with 17 bases between the two ends. CDR3 coding DNA: TGTGCCAGCAGCTCACACGGGACGGGAGGGGGCTACACCTTC. Its protein is CASSSHGTGGGYTF. Looking up the rest from reference TRBV11-2 and TRBJ1-2 gives the full variable domain: EAGVAQSPRYKIIEKRQSVAFWCNPISGHATLYWYQQILGQGPKLLIQFQNNGVVDDSQLPKDRFSAERLKGVDSTLKIQPAKLEDSAVYLCASSSHGTGGGYTFGSGTRLTVV.

The chain joins TRBV10-3 to TRBJ1-4, with 7 bases identical to TRBD1. Germline V CDR1 and CDR2: ENHRY, SYGVKD. The CDR3 has 16 residues. J was trimmed by 7 bases and V by 2 bases; bases with no gene match: 10. In DNA form, the CDR3 reads TGTGCCATCAGTGAGATCGAGGGGGCGTGGGGTGAAAAACTGTTTTTT. It codes for CAISEIEGAWGEKLFF.

The chain joins TRBV28 to TRBJ2-1, with D hard to call. Germline V gene lookup returns CDR1 MDHEN and CDR2 SYDVKM. CDR3 length: 11 residues. V lost 7 bases to trimming and J lost 10 bases, with 11 bases between them. The CDR3 protein is CASNSRGEQFF. The CDR3 DNA is TGTGCCAGCAACTCTCGCGGCGAGCAGTTCTTC.

This clonotype has only one observation. The chain recombines TRBV6-2 or TRBV6-3 with TRBJ1-1; D possibly corresponds to TRBD1 (5 bases). Germline CDR1 and CDR2: MNHEY and SVGEGT. The CDR3 consists of 15 residues. The V and J ends lost 2 bases and 4 bases respectively, with 14 bases between them. The CDR3 sequence: CASSYGTAGTTEAFF. As DNA, the CDR3 is TGTGCCAGCAGTTACGGGACCGCTGGGACCACTGAAGCTTTCTTT.

V and J are TRBV10-3 and TRBJ1-5; D may be TRBD1 (5 bases). In germline, CDR1 is ENHRY, CDR2 SYGVKD. This CDR3 contains 15 residues. The germline V and J ends were trimmed by 0 bases and 4 bases, with 10 bases remaining between them. The chain's CDR3 is CAISESGGVNQPQHF. The CDR3, as DNA: TGTGCCATCAGTGAGTCAGGAGGGGTGAATCAGCCCCAGCATTTT.

The V call is TRBV6-1, the J call TRBJ1-4; 7 nucleotides line up with TRBD1. CDR3 length: 15 residues. Germline CDR1 reads MNHNS; CDR2 reads SASEGT. V was pared by 0 bases and J by 5 bases, with 3 bases of the junction left unmatched. CDR3 region: CASSEAGRGNEKLFF. The CDR3 DNA follows: TGTGCCAGCAGTGAAGCTGGCAGGGGGAATGAAAAACTGTTTTTT.

This rearrangement joins TRBV7-2 to TRBJ2-3; D unresolved. The CDR3 sequence is 13 residues long. The V gene lost 7 bases and the J gene lost 5 bases, with 13 bases spanning the gap. Germline CDR1 is SGHTA and CDR2 is FQGNSA. CDR3 protein: CASTWTVEDTQYF. The CDR3 DNA reads as TGTGCCAGCACCTGGACCGTCGAAGATACGCAGTATTTT. Variable domain in full (rest from reference TRBV7-2 and TRBJ2-3): GAGVSQSPSNKVTEKGKDVELRCDPISGHTALYWYRQSLGQGLEFLIYFQGNSAPDKSGLPSDRFSAERTGGSVSTLTIQRTQQEDSAVYLCASTWTVEDTQYFGPGTRLTVL.

This chain joins TRBV20-1 and TRBJ2-3; D possibly corresponds to TRBD2 (6 bases). The V gene lost 6 bases and the J gene lost 3 bases, with 13 bases spanning the gap. Germline-derived CDR1 and CDR2 are DFQATT and SNEGSKA (reference sequence). The CDR3 is 13 amino acids. As DNA, the CDR3 is TGCAGTGCGCTGGAGGGGCCTACAGATACGCAGTATTTT. It translates to CSALEGPTDTQYF.

This chain connects TRBV24-1 to TRBJ2-5; D possibly corresponds to TRBD1 (6 bases). The CDR3 is 14 residues long. V lost 2 bases and J lost 1, with 7 bases in between. Germline-derived CDR1 and CDR2 are KGHDR and SFDVKD. DNA for the CDR3: TGTGCCACCAGTGATTGGACAGCCCAAGAGACCCAGTACTTC. Protein sequence: CATSDWTAQETQYF.

The chain combines TRBV2 with TRBJ1-3, with 8 positions matching TRBD1. The CDR3 runs to 14 residues. The germline CDR1 and CDR2 sequences are SNHLY and FYNNEI. Losses at the gene ends were 3 bases for V and 3 bases for J; bases not matched to a gene: 1. In DNA, the CDR3 is TGTGCCAGCAGTGAGACAGGGGATGGAAACACCATATATTTT. Translating gives CASSETGDGNTIYF. The variable domain in full, completed from reference TRBV2 and TRBJ1-3, reads EPEVTQTPSHQVTQMGQEVILRCVPISNHLYFYWYRQILGQKVEFLVSFYNNEISEKSEIFDDQFSVERPDGSNFTLKIRSTKLEDSAMYFCASSETGDGNTIYFGEGSWLTVV.

The rearrangement uses TRBV19 and TRBJ1-6; 9 positions agree with TRBD1. The germline V gene has CDR1 LNHDA and CDR2 SQIVND (reference sequence). V dropped 4 bases and J dropped 9; count of bases not matched to a gene: 4. The CDR3 has 14 residues. The chain's CDR3 is CASSTGQGASPLHF. In DNA, the CDR3 is TGTGCCAGTAGTACGGGACAGGGTGCTTCACCCCTCCACTTT.

The rearrangement uses TRBV24-1 and TRBJ2-5; D possibly corresponds to TRBD1 (6 bases). The V end was cut by 2 bases, the J end by 5 bases, with 14 bases between. In germline, CDR1 is KGHDR, CDR2 SFDVKD. This CDR3 has 15 amino acids. This CDR3 is CATSDSRGTGETQYF. CDR3 DNA sequence: TGTGCCACCAGTGATTCGAGGGGGACGGGGGAGACCCAGTACTTC.

The chain's CDR3 is CASTQEPNQPQHF. The CDR3 coding sequence is TGTGCCAGTACACAGGAGCCCAATCAGCCCCAGCATTTT. The chain carries TRBV2 and TRBJ1-5, with D tentatively TRBD1 (5 bases). V lost 9 bases and J 3 bases, leaving 12 bases between the germline ends. There are 13 residues in the CDR3. Germline V gene sequence: CDR1 SNHLY, CDR2 FYNNEI.

The V and J genes are TRBV28 and TRBJ2-3; 13 nucleotides line up with TRBD2. CDR1 and CDR2 (germline): MDHEN, SYDVKM. This CDR3 is 16 amino acids long. V lost 5 bases, J lost 2 bases, and 4 bases stayed unmatched. The CDR3 DNA reads as TGTGCCAGCAGTCGGGGGACTAGCGGGACCACAGATACGCAGTATTTT. This codes for CASSRGTSGTTDTQYF. Variable domain in full (rest from reference TRBV28 and TRBJ2-3): DVKVTQSSRYLVKRTGEKVFLECVQDMDHENMFWYRQDPGLGLRLIYFSYDVKMKEKGDIPEGYSVSREKKERFSLILESASTNQTSMYLCASSRGTSGTTDTQYFGPGTRLTVL.

The V and J genes are TRBV20-1 and TRBJ2-1; D could derive from TRBD1 or TRBD2 (5 bases each). V gave up 6 bases and J gave up 6 bases, with 18 bases separating them. The length of the CDR3 is 14 residues. CDR1 is DFQATT and CDR2 is SNEGSKA in the germline V gene (reference sequence). In DNA form, the CDR3 reads TGCAGTGCGTCGGGACCCGGGGTGGGCAATGAGCAGTTCTTC. Translated: CSASGPGVGNEQFF.

The rearrangement links TRBV6-1 to TRBJ2-1, with D uncertain. CDR3 length equals 17 residues. Germline V gene data show CDR1 as MNHNS and CDR2 as SASEGT. V was cut by 4 bases and J by 9 bases, with 25 bases left in between. CDR3 DNA: TGTGCCAGCAGTGGACCGAGTGGGCAGGTTGCCCAAGGTGAGCAGTTCTTC. The encoded protein is CASSGPSGQVAQGEQFF.

The chain carries TRBV12-3 or TRBV12-4 and TRBJ1-1; D is unresolved. The CDR3 covers 12 residues. Trimming removed 0 bases from V and 5 bases from J, with 4 bases in between. CDR3: CASSLARTEAFF. The DNA of the CDR3 is TGTGCCAGCAGTTTAGCGCGGACTGAAGCTTTCTTT.

The sample holds a few counts of this clonotype. V gene TRBV7-8 combines with J gene TRBJ2-2, with a weak D call TRBD1 (5 bases). CDR3 length: 14 residues. Trimming stripped 5 bases from V and 5 bases from J, with 12 bases between. The germline V gene encodes CDR1 SGHVS and CDR2 FQNEAQ. The CDR3 DNA follows: TGTGCCAGCAGCCCATATCAGGGAACCGGGGAGCTGTTTTTT. Residues: CASSPYQGTGELFF.